The clone carrying this TCR beta chain was recorded only once. Study processing details: The authors estimated nucleated cell counts from reference gene primer amplification. The table came from immunoSEQ multiplex PCR; TCRdb's copy has only in-frame clones and leaves some out. V and J calls and clone size come straight from that table; D and trimming were deduced from the DNA. The table lists about half a million clones, roughly 87% of them singletons. One Seattle source followed patients from active infection through their disease course. This sample is part of a study of blood T cell repertoires in COVID-19. The overall study: Collection of acute and convalescent COVID-19 samples took place in the United States, Italy and Spain.

CDR3 length: 14 residues. The germline V gene encodes CDR1 MNHEY and CDR2 SVGAGI. V was pared by 0 bases and J by 8 bases, with 12 bases between. The TCR sequence derives from a man younger than 30 with COVID-19, enrolled during active disease. Sample: peripheral blood. The V and J genes are TRBV6-5 and TRBJ2-3; possible D gene TRBD2, 5 bases. CDR3 DNA sequence: TGTGCCAGCAGTTACTCCTCTTTTGAGGGTACGCAGTATTTT. Its translation: CASSYSSFEGTQYF.